This T cell receptor beta chain was captured in a study of cytomegalovirus exposure and HLA in healthy donors. The PCR ran on 60 Vbeta and 13 Jbeta primers. Produced via immunoSEQ multiplex PCR; TCRdb's table is partial and in-frame only. The sample carries approximately 92,000 clones, just under 70% recorded once. Donors showed nominal health when sampled, although they likely had unrecorded immune exposures. This CDR3 contains 14 residues. The ends were cut back, 2 bases at V and 4 bases at J, with 14 bases in the middle. Germline V gene lookup returns CDR1 GTSNPN and CDR2 SVGIG (reference sequence).

V and J are TRBV30 and TRBJ1-2; TRBD1 might be the D (5 bases). Material for sequencing was PBMCs. This sequence originates from a man in his forties or fifties in good health and CMV-seronegative. The CDR3 sequence: CAWSTPGGFYGYTF. CDR3 nucleotides: TGTGCCTGGAGTACCCCCGGGGGGTTCTATGGCTACACCTTC. Full variable domain (rest looked up from reference TRBV30 and TRBJ1-2): SQTIHQWPATLVQPVGSPLSLECTVEGTSNPNLYWYRQAAGRGLQLLFYSVGIGQISSEVPQNLSASRPQDRQFILSSKKLLLSDSGFYLCAWSTPGGFYGYTFGSGTRLTVV.